The present entry profiles one TCR beta chain with its context. What it binds is unknown. The data belong to a study of memory CD4+ T cells and cytomegalovirus serostatus. Study-wide context: Healthy Belgian adult donors included fewer than 10 CMV-positive and 24 CMV-negative people.

General study points: Median bootstrapped AUC for CMV status was just under 0.97 originally, 0.9 to 0.93 US-trained.

Some clones are missing from TCRdb's copy, which holds only in-frame ones; the method was immunoSEQ multiplex PCR. The profile shows roughly 49,000 clones, about four fifths of them singletons. V lost 5 bases to trimming and J lost 0 bases, with 8 bases between them. This CDR3 comprises 14 residues. CDR1 and CDR2 (germline): SGHTA, FQGNSA. The sort gate was single viable CD3+CD4+CD8-CD45RO+ cells for memory CD4+ T cells. Serostatus was set by detecting CMV pp150, pp28, p38, p52 IgG. Sequencing was performed on memory CD4+ T cells from blood. The chain has TRBV7-2 and TRBJ1-3, with no clear D. The clonotype comes from an adult in good health and CMV-seronegative. CDR3 bases: TGTGCCAGCAGCCTCCCCGGCTCTGGAAACACCATATATTTT. Its protein product is CASSLPGSGNTIYF.